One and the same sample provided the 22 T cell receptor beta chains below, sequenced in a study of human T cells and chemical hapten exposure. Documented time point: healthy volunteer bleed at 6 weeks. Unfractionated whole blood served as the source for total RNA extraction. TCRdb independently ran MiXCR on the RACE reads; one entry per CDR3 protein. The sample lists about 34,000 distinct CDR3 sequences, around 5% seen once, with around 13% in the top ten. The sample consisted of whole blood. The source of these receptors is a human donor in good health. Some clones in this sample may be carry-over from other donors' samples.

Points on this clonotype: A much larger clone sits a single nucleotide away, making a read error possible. The CDR3 reads CASSVQGTGEKPFF. CDR3 coding DNA: TGTGCCAGCAGCGTACAGGGAACGGGCGAAAAACCGTTTTTT. The chain links TRBV7-2 to TRBJ1-4; D may be TRBD1 (6 bases). Germline loops: CDR1 SGHTA, CDR2 FQGNSA. This CDR3 has 14 residues.

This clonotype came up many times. CDR3 sequence reads: CASSPGRMNTEAFF. The DNA of the CDR3 is TGTGCCAGCAGTCCAGGGAGGATGAACACTGAAGCTTTCTTT. The chain carries TRBV2 and TRBJ1-1, with D perhaps TRBD1 (5 bases). The germline V gene has CDR1 SNHLY and CDR2 FYNNEI. The CDR3 has 14 amino acids. V was clipped by 5 bases and J by 0 bases, with 10 bases between them. The variable domain in full, completed from reference TRBV2 and TRBJ1-1, reads EPEVTQTPSHQVTQMGQEVILRCVPISNHLYFYWYRQILGQKVEFLVSFYNNEISEKSEIFDDQFSVERPDGSNFTLKIRSTKLEDSAMYFCASSPGRMNTEAFFGQGTRLTVV.

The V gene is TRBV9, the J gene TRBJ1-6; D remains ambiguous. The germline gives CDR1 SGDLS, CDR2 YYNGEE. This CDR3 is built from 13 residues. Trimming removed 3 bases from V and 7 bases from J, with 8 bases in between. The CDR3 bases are TGTGCCAGCAGCGCGTCCTTAAATTCACCCCTCCACTTT. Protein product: CASSASLNSPLHF. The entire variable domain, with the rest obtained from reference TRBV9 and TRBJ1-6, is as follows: DSGVTQTPKHLITATGQRVTLRCSPRSGDLSVYWYQQSLDQGLQFLIQYYNGEERAKGNILERFSAQQFPDLHSELNLSSLELGDSALYFCASSASLNSPLHFGNGTRLTVT.

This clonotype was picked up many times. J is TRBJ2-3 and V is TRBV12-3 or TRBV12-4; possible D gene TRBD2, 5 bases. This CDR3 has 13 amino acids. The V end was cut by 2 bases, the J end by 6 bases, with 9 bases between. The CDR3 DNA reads TGTGCCAGCAGTTTAATGCGCGGGGATACGCAGTATTTT. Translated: CASSLMRGDTQYF.

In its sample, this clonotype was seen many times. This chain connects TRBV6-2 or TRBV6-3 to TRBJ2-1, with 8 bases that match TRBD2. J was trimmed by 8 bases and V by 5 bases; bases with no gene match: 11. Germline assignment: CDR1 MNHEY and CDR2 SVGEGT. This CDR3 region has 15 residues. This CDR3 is CASSILAEGADEQFF. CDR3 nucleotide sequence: TGTGCCAGCAGTATACTAGCGGAGGGAGCGGATGAGCAGTTCTTC.

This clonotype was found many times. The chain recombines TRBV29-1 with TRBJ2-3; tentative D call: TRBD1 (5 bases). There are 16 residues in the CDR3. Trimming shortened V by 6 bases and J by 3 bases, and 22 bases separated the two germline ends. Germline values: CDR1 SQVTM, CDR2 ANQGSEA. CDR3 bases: TGCAGCGTCAAGCAATCAGGGAACATGGGGACAGATACGCAGTATTTT. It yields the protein CSVKQSGNMGTDTQYF.

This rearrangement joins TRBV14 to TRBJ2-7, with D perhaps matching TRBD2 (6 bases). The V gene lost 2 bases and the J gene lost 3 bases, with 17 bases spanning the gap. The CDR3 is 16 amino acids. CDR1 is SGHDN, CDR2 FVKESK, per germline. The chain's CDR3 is CASSQIRGVSRYEQYF. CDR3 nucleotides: TGTGCCAGCAGCCAAATCCGCGGGGTGTCGCGCTACGAGCAGTACTTC.

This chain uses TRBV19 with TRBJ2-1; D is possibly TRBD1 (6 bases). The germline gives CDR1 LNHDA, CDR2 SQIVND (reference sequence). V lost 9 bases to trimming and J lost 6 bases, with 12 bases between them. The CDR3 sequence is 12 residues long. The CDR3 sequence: CASQGISNEQFF. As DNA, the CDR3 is TGTGCCAGCCAGGGGATTAGCAATGAGCAGTTCTTC.

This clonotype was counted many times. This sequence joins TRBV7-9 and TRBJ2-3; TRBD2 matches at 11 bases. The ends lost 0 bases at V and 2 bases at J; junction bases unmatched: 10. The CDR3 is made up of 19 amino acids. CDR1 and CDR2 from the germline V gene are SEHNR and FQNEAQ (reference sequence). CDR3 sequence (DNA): TGTGCCAGCAGCTTAGCAACGGGACTAGCGGAGGGAATCACAGATACGCAGTATTTT. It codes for CASSLATGLAEGITDTQYF.

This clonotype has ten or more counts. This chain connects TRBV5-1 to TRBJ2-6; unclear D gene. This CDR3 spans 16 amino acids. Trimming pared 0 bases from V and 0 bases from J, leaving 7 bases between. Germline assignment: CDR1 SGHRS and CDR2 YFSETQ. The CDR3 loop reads CASSLGHSSGANVLTF. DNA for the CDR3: TGCGCCAGCAGCTTGGGACACTCCTCTGGGGCCAACGTCCTGACTTTC.

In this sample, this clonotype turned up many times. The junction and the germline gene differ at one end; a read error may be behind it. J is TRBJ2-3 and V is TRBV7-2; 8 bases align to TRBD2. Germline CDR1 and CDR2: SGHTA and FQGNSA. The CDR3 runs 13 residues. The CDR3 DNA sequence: TGTGCCAGCAGTCCTACTAGCGGACTGGGAAGGGATTTT. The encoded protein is CASSPTSGLGRDF.

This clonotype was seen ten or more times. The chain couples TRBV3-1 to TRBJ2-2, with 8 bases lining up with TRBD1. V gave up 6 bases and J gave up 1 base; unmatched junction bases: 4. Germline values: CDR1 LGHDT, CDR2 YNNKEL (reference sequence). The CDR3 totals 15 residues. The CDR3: CASSPGTGNTGELFF. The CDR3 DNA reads TGTGCCAGCAGTCCCGGGACAGGGAACACCGGGGAGCTGTTTTTT.

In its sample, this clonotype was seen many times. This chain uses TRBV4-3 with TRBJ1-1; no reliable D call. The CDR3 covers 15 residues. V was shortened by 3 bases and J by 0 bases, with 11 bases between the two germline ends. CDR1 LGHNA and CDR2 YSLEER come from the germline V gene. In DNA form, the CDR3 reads TGCGCCAGCAGCCAGGAGGAAGTGGTGAACACTGAAGCTTTCTTT. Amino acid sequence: CASSQEEVVNTEAFF.

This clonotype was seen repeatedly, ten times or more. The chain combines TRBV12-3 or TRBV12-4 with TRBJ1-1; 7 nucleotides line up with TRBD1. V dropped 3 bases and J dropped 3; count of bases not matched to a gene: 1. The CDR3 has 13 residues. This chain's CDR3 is CASSLDRYTEAFF. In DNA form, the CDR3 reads TGTGCCAGCAGTTTGGACAGGTACACTGAAGCTTTCTTT.

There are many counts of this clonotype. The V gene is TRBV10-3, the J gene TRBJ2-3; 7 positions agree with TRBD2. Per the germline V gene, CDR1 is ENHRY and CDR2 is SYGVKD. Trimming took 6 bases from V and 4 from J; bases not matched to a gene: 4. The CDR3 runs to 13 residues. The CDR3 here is CAISGLVADTQYF. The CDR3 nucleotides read TGTGCCATCAGCGGACTAGTGGCAGATACGCAGTATTTT.

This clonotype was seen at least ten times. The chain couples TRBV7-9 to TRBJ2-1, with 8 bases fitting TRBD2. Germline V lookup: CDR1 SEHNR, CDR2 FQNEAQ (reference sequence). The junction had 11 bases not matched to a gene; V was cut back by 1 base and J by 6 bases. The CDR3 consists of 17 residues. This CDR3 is CASSLGLGAGVSNEQFF. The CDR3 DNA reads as TGTGCCAGCAGCTTAGGATTAGGAGCGGGAGTAAGCAATGAGCAGTTCTTC. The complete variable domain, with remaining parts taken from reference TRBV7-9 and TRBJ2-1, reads DTGVSQNPRHKITKRGQNVTFRCDPISEHNRLYWYRQTLGQGPEFLTYFQNEAQLEKSRLLSDRFSAERPKGSFSTLEIQRTEQGDSAMYLCASSLGLGAGVSNEQFFGPGTRLTVL.

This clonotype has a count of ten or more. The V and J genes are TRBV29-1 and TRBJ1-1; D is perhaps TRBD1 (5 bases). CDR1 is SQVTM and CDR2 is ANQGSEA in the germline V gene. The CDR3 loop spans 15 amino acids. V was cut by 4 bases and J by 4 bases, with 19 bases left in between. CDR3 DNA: TGCAGCGTTGGCGGGTCTTCGACTGGGGGCACTGAAGCTTTCTTT. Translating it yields CSVGGSSTGGTEAFF.

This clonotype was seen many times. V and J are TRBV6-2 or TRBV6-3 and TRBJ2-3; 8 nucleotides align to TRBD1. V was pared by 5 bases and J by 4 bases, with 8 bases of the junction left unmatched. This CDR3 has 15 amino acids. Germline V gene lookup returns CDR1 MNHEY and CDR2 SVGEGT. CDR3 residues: CASSPWTGKADTQYF. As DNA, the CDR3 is TGTGCCAGCAGTCCTTGGACAGGGAAGGCAGATACGCAGTATTTT.

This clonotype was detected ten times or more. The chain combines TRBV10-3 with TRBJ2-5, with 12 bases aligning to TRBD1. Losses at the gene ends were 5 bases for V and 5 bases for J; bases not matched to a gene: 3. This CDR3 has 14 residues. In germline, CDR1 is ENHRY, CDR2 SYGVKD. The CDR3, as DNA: TGTGCCATCAGTCCCGGGACAGGGGGCGAGACCCAGTACTTC. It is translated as CAISPGTGGETQYF.

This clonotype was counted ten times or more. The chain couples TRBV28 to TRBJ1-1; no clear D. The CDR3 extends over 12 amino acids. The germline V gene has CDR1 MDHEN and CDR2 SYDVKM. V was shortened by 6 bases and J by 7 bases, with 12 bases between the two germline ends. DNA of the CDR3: TGTGCCAGCAGCCGTAGCCGGGTTGAAGCTTTCTTT. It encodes CASSRSRVEAFF.

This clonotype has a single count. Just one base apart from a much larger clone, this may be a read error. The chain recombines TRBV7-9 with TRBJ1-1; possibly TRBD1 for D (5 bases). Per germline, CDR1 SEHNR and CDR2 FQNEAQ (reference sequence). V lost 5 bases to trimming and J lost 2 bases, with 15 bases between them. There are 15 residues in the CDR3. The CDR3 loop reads CASSPQGTINTEAFF. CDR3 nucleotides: TGTGCCAGCAGCCCCCAGGGAACCATAAACACTGAAGCTTTCTTT.

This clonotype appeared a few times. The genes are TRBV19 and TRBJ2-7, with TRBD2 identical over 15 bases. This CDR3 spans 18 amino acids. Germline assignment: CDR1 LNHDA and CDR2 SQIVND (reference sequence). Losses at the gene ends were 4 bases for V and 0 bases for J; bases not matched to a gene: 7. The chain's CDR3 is CASSTRTSGRENSYEQYF. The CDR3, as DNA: TGTGCCAGTAGTACCCGGACTAGCGGGAGGGAGAACTCCTACGAGCAGTACTTC.